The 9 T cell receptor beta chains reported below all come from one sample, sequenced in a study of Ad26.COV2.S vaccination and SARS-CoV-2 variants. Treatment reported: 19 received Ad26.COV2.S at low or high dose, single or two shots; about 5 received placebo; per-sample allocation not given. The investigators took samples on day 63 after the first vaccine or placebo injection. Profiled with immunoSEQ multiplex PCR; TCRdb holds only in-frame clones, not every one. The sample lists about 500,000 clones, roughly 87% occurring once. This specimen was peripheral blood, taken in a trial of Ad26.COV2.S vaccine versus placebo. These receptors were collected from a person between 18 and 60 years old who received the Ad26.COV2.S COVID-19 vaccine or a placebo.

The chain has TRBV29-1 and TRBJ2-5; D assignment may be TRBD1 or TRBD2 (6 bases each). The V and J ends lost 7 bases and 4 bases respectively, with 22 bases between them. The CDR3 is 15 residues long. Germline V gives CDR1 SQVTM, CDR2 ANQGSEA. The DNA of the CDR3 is TGCAGCGGGGGGGACACGGAGTCTTCGGGAGAGACCCAGTACTTC. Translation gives CSGGDTESSGETQYF.

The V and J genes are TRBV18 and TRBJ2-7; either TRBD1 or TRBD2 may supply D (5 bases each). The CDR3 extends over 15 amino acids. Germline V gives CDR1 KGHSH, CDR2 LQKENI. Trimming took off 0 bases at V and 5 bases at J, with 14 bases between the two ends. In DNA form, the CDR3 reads TGTGCCAGCTCACCACCCCTAGCAGGGACCGACGAGCAGTACTTC. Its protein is CASSPPLAGTDEQYF.

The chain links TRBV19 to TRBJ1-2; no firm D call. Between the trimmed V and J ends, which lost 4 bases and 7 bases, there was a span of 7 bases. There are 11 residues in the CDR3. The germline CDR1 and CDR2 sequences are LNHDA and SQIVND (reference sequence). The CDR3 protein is CASSTAGGYTF. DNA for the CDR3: TGTGCCAGTAGTACAGCAGGTGGCTACACCTTC.

The chain's CDR3 is CASSLDGTGWRVRETQYF. The CDR3 region has the DNA TGCGCCAGCAGCTTGGATGGGACAGGGTGGAGGGTACGTGAGACCCAGTACTTC. V and J are TRBV5-1 and TRBJ2-5, with 9 bases aligning to TRBD1. This CDR3 region has 18 residues. CDR1 is SGHRS, CDR2 YFSETQ, per germline. The V segment lost 0 bases and the J segment 5 bases; nucleotides outside the gene matches: 14. The full variable domain, completed using reference TRBV5-1 and TRBJ2-5, is KAGVTQTPRYLIKTRGQQVTLSCSPISGHRSVSWYQQTPGQGLQFLFEYFSETQRNKGNFPGRFSGRQFSNSRSEMNVSTLELGDSALYLCASSLDGTGWRVRETQYFGPGTRLLVL.

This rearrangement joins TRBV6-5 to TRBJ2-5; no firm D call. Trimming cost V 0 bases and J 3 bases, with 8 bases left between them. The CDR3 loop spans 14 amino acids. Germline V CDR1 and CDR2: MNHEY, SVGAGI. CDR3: CASSYSSYKETQYF. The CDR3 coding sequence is TGTGCCAGCAGTTACTCGTCTTATAAAGAGACCCAGTACTTC.

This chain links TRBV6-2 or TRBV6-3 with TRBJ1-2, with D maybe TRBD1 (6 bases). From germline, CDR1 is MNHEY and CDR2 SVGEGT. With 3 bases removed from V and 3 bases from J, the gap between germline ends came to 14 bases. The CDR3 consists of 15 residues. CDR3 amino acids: CASSYQGPGDYGYTF. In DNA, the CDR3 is TGTGCCAGCAGTTATCAGGGGCCCGGGGACTATGGCTACACCTTC.

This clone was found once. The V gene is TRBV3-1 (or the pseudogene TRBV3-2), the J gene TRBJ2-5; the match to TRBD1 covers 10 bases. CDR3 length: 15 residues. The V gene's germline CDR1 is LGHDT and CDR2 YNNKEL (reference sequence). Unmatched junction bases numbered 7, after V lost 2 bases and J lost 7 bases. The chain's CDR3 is CASSQRDRGGGTQYF. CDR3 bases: TGTGCCAGCAGCCAAAGGGACAGGGGCGGAGGGACCCAGTACTTC.

The CDR3 coding sequence is TGTGCCAGCAGCTTAGCTCTAGCGGGGTCCGGGGAGCTGTTTTTT. Its translation: CASSLALAGSGELFF. V gene TRBV7-2 combines with J gene TRBJ2-2; the match to TRBD2 covers 9 bases. CDR3 length: 15 residues. The germline CDR1 and CDR2 sequences are SGHTA and FQGNSA. V trimming: 0 bases; J trimming: 6 bases; junction bases outside the gene matches: 2.

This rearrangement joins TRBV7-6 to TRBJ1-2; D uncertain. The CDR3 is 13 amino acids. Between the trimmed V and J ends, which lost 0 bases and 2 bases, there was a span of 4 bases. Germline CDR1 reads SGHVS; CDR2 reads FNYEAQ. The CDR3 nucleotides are TGTGCCAGCAGCTTAGCAGGAAACTATGGCTACACCTTC. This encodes CASSLAGNYGYTF.